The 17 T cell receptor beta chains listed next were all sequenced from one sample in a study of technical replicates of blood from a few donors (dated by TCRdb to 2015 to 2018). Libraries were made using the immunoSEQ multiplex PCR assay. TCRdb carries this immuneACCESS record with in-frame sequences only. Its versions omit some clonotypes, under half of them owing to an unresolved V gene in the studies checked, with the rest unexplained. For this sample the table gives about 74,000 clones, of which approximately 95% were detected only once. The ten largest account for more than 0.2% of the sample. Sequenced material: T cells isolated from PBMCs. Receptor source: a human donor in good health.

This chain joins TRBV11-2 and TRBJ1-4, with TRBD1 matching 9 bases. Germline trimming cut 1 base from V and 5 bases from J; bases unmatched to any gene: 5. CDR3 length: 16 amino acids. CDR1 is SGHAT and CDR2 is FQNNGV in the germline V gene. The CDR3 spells CASSLGDRVWNEKLFF. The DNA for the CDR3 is TGTGCCAGCAGCTTAGGGGACAGGGTATGGAATGAAAAACTGTTTTTT.

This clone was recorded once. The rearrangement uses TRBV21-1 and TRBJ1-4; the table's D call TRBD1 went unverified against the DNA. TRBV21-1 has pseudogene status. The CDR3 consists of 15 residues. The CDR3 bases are TGTGCCAGCAGCATTCAGGGGGCAGCTAATGAAAAACTGTTTTTT. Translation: CASSIQGAANEKLFF.

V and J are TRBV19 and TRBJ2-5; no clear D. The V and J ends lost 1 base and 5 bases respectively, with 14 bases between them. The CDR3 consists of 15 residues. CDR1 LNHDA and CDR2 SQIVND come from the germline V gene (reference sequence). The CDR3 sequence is CASSIAIRQRETQYF. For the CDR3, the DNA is TGTGCCAGTAGTATAGCGATTCGGCAGAGGGAGACCCAGTACTTC.

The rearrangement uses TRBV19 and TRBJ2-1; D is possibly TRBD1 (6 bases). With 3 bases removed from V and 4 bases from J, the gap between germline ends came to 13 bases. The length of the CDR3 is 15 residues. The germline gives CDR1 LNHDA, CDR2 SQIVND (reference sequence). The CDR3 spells CASSMGQFPYNEQFF. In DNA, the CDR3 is TGTGCCAGTAGTATGGGACAATTCCCTTACAATGAGCAGTTCTTC.

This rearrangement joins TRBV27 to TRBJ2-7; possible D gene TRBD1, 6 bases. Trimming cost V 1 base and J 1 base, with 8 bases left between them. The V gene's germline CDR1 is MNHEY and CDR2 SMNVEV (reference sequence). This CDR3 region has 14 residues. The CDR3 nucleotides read TGTGCCAGCAGTTTATGGCAGGGGTCCTACGAGCAGTACTTC. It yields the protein CASSLWQGSYEQYF.

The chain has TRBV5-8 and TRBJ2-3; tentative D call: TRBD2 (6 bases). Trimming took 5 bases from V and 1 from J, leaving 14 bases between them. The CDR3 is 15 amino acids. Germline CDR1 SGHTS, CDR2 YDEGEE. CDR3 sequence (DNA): TGTGCCAGCAGGCTTTGGGACTCCCGCACAGATACGCAGTATTTT. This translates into CASRLWDSRTDTQYF.

This chain's CDR3 is CASTITGGQRNTIYF. Here the CDR3 DNA reads TGTGCCAGCACGATTACAGGGGGCCAGAGAAACACCATATATTTT. The chain has TRBV2 and TRBJ1-3; 9 bases line up with TRBD1. With V trimmed by 7 bases and J by 5 bases, 9 bases remained unmatched. The CDR3 is made up of 15 amino acids. Germline V gene sequence: CDR1 SNHLY, CDR2 FYNNEI.

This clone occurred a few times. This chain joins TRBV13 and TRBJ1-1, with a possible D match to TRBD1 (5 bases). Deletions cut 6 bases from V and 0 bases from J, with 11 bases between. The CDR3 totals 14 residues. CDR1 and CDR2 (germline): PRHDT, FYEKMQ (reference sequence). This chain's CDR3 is CASRGRELNTEAFF. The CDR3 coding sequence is TGTGCCAGCAGGGGCAGGGAATTGAACACTGAAGCTTTCTTT.

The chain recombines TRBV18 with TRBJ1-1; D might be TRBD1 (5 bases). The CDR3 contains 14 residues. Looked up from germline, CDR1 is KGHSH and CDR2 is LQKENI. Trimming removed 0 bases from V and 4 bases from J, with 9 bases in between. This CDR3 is CASSPPSRATEAFF. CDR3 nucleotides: TGTGCCAGCTCACCACCGAGCAGGGCCACTGAAGCTTTCTTT.

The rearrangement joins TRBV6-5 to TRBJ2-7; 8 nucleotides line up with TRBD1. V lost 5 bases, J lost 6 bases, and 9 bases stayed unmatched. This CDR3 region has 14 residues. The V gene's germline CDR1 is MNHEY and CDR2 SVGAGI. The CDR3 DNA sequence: TGTGCCAGCAGTAGAACTCAGGGGGCGGGCGAGCAGTACTTC. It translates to CASSRTQGAGEQYF.

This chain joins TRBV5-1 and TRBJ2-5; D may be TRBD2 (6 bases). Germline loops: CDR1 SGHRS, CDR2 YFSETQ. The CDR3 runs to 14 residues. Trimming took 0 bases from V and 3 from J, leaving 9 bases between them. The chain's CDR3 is CASSLVGGEETQYF. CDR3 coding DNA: TGCGCCAGCAGCTTGGTGGGGGGAGAAGAGACCCAGTACTTC. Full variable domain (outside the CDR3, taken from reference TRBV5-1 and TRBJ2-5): KAGVTQTPRYLIKTRGQQVTLSCSPISGHRSVSWYQQTPGQGLQFLFEYFSETQRNKGNFPGRFSGRQFSNSRSEMNVSTLELGDSALYLCASSLVGGEETQYFGPGTRLLVL.

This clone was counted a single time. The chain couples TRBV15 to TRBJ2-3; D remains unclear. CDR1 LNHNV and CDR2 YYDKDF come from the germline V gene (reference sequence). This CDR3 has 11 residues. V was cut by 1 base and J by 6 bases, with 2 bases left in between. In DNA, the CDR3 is TGTGCCACCAGCAGAGCGGATACGCAGTATTTT. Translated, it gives CATSRADTQYF.

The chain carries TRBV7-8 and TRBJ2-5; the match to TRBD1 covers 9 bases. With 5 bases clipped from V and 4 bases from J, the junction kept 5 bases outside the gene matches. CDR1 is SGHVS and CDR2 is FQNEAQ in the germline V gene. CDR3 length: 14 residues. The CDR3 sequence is CASSPGTGSETQYF. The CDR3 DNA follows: TGTGCCAGCAGCCCCGGGACAGGGTCAGAGACCCAGTACTTC.

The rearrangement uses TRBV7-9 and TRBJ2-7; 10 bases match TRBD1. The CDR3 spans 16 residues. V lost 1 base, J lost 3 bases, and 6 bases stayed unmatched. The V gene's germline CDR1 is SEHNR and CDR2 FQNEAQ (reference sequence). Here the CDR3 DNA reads TGTGCCAGCAGCTTAGGGACGGGACAGGGGTACTACGAGCAGTACTTC. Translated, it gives CASSLGTGQGYYEQYF.

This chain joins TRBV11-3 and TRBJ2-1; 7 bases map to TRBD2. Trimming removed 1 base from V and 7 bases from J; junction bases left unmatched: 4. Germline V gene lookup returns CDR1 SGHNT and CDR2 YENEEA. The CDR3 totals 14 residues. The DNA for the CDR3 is TGTGCCAGCAGCTTAGCCGGGGGGTCGAATGAGCAGTTCTTC. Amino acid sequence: CASSLAGGSNEQFF.

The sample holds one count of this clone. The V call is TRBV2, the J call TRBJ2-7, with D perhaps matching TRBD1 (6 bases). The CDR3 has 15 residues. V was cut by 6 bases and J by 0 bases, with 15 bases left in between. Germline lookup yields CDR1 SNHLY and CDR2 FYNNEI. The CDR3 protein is CASRDTGFTSYEQYF. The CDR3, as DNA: TGTGCCAGCAGGGACACAGGGTTTACCTCCTACGAGCAGTACTTC.

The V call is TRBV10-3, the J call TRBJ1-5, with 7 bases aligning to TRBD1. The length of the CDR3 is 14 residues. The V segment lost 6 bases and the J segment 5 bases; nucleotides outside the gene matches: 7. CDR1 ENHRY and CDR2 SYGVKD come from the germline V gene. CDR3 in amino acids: CAISRDRNDQPQHF. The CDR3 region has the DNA TGTGCCATCAGCCGGGACAGAAACGATCAGCCCCAGCATTTT.